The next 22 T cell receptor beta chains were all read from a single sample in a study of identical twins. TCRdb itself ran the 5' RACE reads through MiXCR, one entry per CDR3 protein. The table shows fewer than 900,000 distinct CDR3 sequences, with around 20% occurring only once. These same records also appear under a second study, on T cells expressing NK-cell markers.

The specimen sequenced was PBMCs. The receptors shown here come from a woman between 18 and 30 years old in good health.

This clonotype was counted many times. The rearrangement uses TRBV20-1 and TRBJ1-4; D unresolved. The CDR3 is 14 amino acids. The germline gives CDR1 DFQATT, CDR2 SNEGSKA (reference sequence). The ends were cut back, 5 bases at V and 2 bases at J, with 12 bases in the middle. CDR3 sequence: CSALVVQTNEKLFF. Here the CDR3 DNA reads TGCAGTGCTTTAGTGGTTCAGACTAATGAAAAACTGTTTTTT.

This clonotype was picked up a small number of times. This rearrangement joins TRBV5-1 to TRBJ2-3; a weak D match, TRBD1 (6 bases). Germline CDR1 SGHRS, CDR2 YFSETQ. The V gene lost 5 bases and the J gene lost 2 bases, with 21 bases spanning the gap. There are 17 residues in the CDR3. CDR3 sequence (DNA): TGCGCCAGCAGACCCCTCAGGGGCGCAGGGGCCACAGATACGCAGTATTTT. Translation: CASRPLRGAGATDTQYF.

In DNA form, the CDR3 reads TGTGCCAGCTCACCTTCCCGACTAGGACGAATGATCCATGAGCAGTTCTTC. Protein: CASSPSRLGRMIHEQFF. V is TRBV18 and J is TRBJ2-1; maybe TRBD2 (6 bases). V lost 3 bases, J lost 8 bases, and 23 bases lay in between. This CDR3 comprises 17 residues. CDR1 is KGHSH, CDR2 LQKENI, per germline.

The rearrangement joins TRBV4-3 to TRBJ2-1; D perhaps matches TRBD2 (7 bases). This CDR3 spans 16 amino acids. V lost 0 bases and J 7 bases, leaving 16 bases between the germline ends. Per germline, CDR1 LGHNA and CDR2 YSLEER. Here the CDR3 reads CASSQEGGGPGNEQFF. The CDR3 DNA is TGCGCCAGCAGCCAAGAAGGGGGAGGGCCTGGAAATGAGCAGTTCTTC.

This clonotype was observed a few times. The CDR3 reads CASSHSSGTSGRYEQFF. The CDR3 bases are TGTGCCAGCAGTCACTCTTCCGGGACTAGCGGGAGGTATGAGCAGTTCTTC. The chain links TRBV12-3 or TRBV12-4 to TRBJ2-1, with 15 bases lining up with TRBD2. The CDR3 contains 17 residues. J was trimmed by 8 bases and V by 5 bases; bases with no gene match: 10.

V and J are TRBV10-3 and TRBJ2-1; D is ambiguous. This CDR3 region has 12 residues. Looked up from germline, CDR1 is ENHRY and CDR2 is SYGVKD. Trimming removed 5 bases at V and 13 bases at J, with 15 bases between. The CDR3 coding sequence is TGTGCCATCAGTCGGCTACATATCTCACAGTTCTTC. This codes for CAISRLHISQFF.

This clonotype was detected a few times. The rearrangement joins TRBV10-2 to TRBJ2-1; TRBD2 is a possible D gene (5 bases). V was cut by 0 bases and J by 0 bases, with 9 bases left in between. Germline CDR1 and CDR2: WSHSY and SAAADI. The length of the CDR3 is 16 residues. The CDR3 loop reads CASSESRVSSYNEQFF. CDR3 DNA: TGCGCCAGCAGTGAGTCGAGGGTATCCTCCTACAATGAGCAGTTCTTC.

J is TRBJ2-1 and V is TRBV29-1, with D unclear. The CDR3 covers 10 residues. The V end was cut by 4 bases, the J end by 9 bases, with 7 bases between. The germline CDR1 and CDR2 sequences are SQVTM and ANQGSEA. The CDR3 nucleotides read TGCAGCGTTGGTGGCCTTGAGCAGTTCTTC. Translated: CSVGGLEQFF.

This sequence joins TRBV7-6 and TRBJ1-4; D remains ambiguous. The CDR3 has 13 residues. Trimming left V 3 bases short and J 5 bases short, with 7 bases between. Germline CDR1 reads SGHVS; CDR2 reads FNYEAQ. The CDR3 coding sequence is TGTGCCAGCAGCTTCGCCGGGAATGAAAAACTGTTTTTT. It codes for CASSFAGNEKLFF. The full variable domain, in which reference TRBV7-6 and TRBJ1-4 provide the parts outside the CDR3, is GAGVSQSPRYKVTKRGQDVALRCDPISGHVSLYWYRQALGQGPEFLTYFNYEAQQDKSGLPNDRFSAERPEGSISTLTIQRTEQRDSAMYRCASSFAGNEKLFFGSGTQLSVL.

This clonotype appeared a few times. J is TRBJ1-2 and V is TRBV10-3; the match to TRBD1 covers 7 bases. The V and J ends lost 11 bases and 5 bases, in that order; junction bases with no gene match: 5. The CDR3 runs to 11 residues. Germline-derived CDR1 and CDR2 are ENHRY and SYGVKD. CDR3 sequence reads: CALRQGYGYTF. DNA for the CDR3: TGTGCCCTCCGACAGGGTTATGGCTACACCTTC.

The CDR3 protein is CASSYQTGPPSLYF. The CDR3 bases are TGTGCCAGCAGTTACCAGACCGGGCCGCCTTCCTTGTACTTC. The chain recombines TRBV6-5 with TRBJ2-7, with D unresolved. This CDR3 comprises 14 residues. In germline, CDR1 is MNHEY, CDR2 SVGAGI. The ends were cut back, 2 bases at V and 12 bases at J, with 20 bases in the middle.

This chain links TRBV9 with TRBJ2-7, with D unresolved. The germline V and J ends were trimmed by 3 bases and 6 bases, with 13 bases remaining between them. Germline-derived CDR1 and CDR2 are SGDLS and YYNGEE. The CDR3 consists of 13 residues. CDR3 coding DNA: TGTGCCAGCAGCGAAGGTATCTCGTCCGAGCAGTACTTC. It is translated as CASSEGISSEQYF.

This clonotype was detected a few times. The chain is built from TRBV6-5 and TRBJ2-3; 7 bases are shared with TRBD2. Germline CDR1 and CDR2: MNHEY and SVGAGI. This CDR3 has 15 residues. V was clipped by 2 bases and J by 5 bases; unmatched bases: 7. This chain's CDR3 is CASSYRGTMGDTQYF. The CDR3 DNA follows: TGTGCCAGCAGTTACCGTGGGACTATGGGAGATACGCAGTATTTT.

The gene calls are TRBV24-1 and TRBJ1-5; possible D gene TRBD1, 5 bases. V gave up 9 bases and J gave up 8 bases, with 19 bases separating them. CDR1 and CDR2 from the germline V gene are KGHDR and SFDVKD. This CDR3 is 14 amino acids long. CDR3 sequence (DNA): TGTGCCACCTGTTCCGCAGGGCAAGGGAAGCCCCAGCATTTT. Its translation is CATCSAGQGKPQHF.

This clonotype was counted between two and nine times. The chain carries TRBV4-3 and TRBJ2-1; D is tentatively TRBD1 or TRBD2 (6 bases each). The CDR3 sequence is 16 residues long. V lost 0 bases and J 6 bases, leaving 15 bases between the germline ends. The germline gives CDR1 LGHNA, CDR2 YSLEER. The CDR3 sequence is CASSQEWGRGGNEQFF. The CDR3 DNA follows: TGCGCCAGCAGCCAAGAATGGGGCAGGGGAGGCAATGAGCAGTTCTTC.

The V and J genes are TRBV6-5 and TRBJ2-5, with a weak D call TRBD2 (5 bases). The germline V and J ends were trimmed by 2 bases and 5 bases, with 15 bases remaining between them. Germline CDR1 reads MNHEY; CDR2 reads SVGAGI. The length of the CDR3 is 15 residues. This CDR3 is CASSYSMREFETQYF. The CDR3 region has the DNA TGTGCCAGCAGTTACAGTATGAGGGAGTTCGAGACCCAGTACTTC.

The CDR3 sequence: CASSPRTGMGSPLHF. CDR3 bases: TGTGCCAGCAGCCCGAGGACGGGGATGGGCTCACCCCTCCACTTT. The V gene is TRBV5-6, the J gene TRBJ1-6; D not resolved. The CDR3 covers 15 residues. Trimming cost V 4 bases and J 10 bases, with 18 bases left between them. Germline CDR1 is SGHDT and CDR2 is YYEEEE.

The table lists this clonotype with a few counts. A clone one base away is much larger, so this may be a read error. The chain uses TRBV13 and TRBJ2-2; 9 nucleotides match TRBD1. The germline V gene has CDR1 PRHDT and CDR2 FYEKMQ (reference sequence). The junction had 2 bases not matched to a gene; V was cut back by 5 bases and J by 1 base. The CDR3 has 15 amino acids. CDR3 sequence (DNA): TGTGCCAGCAGCGGGGGACAGGGGAACACCGGGGAGCTGTTTTTT. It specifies CASSGGQGNTGELFF.

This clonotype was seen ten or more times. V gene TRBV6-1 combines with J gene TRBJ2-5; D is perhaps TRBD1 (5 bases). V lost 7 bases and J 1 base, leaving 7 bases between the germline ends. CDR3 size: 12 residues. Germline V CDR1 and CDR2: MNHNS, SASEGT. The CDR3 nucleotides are TGTGCCAGCATAAGGGGCCAAGAGACCCAGTACTTC. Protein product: CASIRGQETQYF.

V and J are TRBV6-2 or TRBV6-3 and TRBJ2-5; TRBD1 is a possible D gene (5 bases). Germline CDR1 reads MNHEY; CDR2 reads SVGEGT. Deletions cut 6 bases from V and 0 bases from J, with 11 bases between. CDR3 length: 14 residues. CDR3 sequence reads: CASSKRQNQETQYF. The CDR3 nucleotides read TGTGCCAGCAGCAAACGACAGAACCAAGAGACCCAGTACTTC.

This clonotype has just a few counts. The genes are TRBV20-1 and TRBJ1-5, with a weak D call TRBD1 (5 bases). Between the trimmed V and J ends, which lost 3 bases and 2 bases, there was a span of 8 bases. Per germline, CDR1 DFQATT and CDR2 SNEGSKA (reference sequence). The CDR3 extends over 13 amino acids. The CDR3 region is CSASSTGNQPQHF. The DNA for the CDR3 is TGCAGTGCTAGTTCGACAGGCAATCAGCCCCAGCATTTT.

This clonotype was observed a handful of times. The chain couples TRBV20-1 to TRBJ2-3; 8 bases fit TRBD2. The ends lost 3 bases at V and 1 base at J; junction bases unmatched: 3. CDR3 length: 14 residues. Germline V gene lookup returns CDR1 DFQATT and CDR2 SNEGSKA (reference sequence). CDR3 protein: CSARKTSGTDTQYF. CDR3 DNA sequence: TGCAGTGCTAGGAAGACTAGCGGCACAGATACGCAGTATTTT.